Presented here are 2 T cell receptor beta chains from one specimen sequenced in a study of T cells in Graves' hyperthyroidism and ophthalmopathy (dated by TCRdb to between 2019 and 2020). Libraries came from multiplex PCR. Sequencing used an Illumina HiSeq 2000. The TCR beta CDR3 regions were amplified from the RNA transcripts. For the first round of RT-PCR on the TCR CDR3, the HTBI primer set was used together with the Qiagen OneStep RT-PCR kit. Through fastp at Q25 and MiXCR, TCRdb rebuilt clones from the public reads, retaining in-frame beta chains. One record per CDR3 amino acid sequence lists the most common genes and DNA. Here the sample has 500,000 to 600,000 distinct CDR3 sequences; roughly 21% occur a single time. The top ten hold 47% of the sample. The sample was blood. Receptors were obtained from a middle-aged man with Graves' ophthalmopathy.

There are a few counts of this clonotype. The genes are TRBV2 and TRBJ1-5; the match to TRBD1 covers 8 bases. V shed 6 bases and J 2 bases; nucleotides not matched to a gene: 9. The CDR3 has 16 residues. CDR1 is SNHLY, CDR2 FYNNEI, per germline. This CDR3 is CASRPPGQARNQPQHF. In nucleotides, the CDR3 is TGTGCCAGCAGACCTCCGGGACAGGCGCGCAATCAGCCCCAGCATTTT.

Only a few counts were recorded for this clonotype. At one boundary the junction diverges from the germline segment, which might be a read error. The CDR3 nucleotides are TGTGCCAGCAGTATCCTGGGCAGGACGGACACCATATATTTT. It translates to CASSILGRTDTIYF. The V gene is TRBV19, the J gene TRBJ1-3; D remains ambiguous. The CDR3 is made up of 14 amino acids. CDR1 and CDR2 (germline): LNHDA, SQIVND (reference sequence).